These 20 T cell receptor beta chains were all obtained from the same sample, sequenced in a study of T cell repertoires in cytomegalovirus infection. TCRdb re-derived calls from the reads in MiXCR, one entry per CDR3 protein. The profile shows around 210,000 distinct CDR3 sequences, roughly 6.5% of them singletons. The material sequenced was PBMCs. The receptors originated from a human donor in good health (CMV status not recorded). Some clones in this sample may be carry-over from other donors' samples.

The table lists this clonotype with a few counts. The chain links TRBV20-1 to TRBJ1-2, with 8 bases aligning to TRBD1. CDR1 DFQATT and CDR2 SNEGSKA come from the germline V gene (reference sequence). The CDR3 consists of 13 residues. V trimming: 5 bases; J trimming: 4 bases; junction bases outside the gene matches: 6. This chain's CDR3 is CSARTGPLYGYTF. CDR3 sequence (DNA): TGCAGTGCTCGGACAGGGCCGCTCTATGGCTACACCTTC.

This clonotype was seen at least ten times. The chain links TRBV2 to TRBJ1-6; 8 bases fit TRBD1. Germline assignment: CDR1 SNHLY and CDR2 FYNNEI. The CDR3 has 15 amino acids. The J segment lost 18 bases and the V segment lost 5 bases, leaving 18 bases of the junction unmatched. The CDR3 nucleotides read TGTGCCAGCAGTCCTGAGCAGGGGGCCTCGGCAATGTCCCACTTT. Protein sequence: CASSPEQGASAMSHF. Full variable domain (outside the CDR3, taken from reference TRBV2 and TRBJ1-6): EPEVTQTPSHQVTQMGQEVILRCVPISNHLYFYWYRQILGQKVEFLVSFYNNEISEKSEIFDDQFSVERPDGSNFTLKIRSTKLEDSAMYFCASSPEQGASAMSHFGNGTRLTVT.

V and J are TRBV29-1 and TRBJ2-3, with 10 bases lining up with TRBD2. Trimming removed 7 bases from V and 4 bases from J; junction bases left unmatched: 8. This CDR3 is built from 14 residues. Germline values: CDR1 SQVTM, CDR2 ANQGSEA. The CDR3 nucleotides are TGCAGCGAGCGAGCGGGGGGGCCCCCAGATACGCAGTATTTT. Translation gives CSERAGGPPDTQYF.

This clonotype was seen ten or more times. The rearrangement uses TRBV7-2 and TRBJ1-5; D might be TRBD1 (6 bases). The ends were cut back, 5 bases at V and 4 bases at J, with 15 bases in the middle. This CDR3 is built from 15 residues. Looked up from germline, CDR1 is SGHTA and CDR2 is FQGNSA. The CDR3 DNA sequence: TGTGCCAGCAGCAAGACAGGCGGACATAATCAGCCCCAGCATTTT. Translation: CASSKTGGHNQPQHF.

This clonotype was seen many times. CDR3 sequence (DNA): TGCAGCGTTGAGCGGCAGGGTTATGGCTACACCTTC. Its translation: CSVERQGYGYTF. This chain joins TRBV29-1 and TRBJ1-2; the D gene is possibly TRBD1 (5 bases). The CDR3 is 12 residues long. Germline loops: CDR1 SQVTM, CDR2 ANQGSEA. Trimming took off 3 bases at V and 5 bases at J, with 10 bases between the two ends.

This clonotype occurred many times. The V and J genes are TRBV7-3 and TRBJ2-1; the match to TRBD2 covers 11 bases. Germline V lookup: CDR1 SGHTA, CDR2 FQGTGA. The V segment lost 5 bases and the J segment 6 bases; nucleotides outside the gene matches: 6. The CDR3 spans 15 residues. The CDR3 here is CASSKTSGEVNEQFF. The CDR3 DNA follows: TGTGCCAGCAGCAAGACTAGCGGGGAGGTCAATGAGCAGTTCTTC.

This clonotype was recorded many times. This chain uses TRBV6-4 with TRBJ2-2, with a weak D call TRBD1 (5 bases). Trimming cost V 6 bases and J 1 base, with 9 bases left between them. This CDR3 is 14 amino acids long. In germline, CDR1 is MRHNA, CDR2 SNTAGT. The CDR3 sequence is CASSATGNTGELFF. The DNA for the CDR3 is TGTGCCAGCAGCGCCACAGGGAACACCGGGGAGCTGTTTTTT.

Ten or more counts support this clonotype. This chain joins TRBV7-2 and TRBJ1-1; TRBD1 matches 7 bases. The V gene end was trimmed by 5 bases and the J gene end by 6 bases; junction bases not matched to a gene: 12. The germline CDR1 and CDR2 sequences are SGHTA and FQGNSA. This CDR3 comprises 15 residues. This CDR3 reads CASSPRGQPEAEAFF. As DNA, the CDR3 is TGTGCCAGCAGCCCGAGGGGACAGCCTGAGGCTGAAGCTTTCTTT. Together with reference TRBV7-2 and TRBJ1-1, the CDR3 gives the full variable domain: GAGVSQSPSNKVTEKGKDVELRCDPISGHTALYWYRQSLGQGLEFLIYFQGNSAPDKSGLPSDRFSAERTGGSVSTLTIQRTQQEDSAVYLCASSPRGQPEAEAFFGQGTRLTVV.

In its sample, this clonotype was seen many times. The chain recombines TRBV28 with TRBJ1-3; D is ambiguous. V was shortened by 9 bases and J by 3 bases, with 21 bases between the two germline ends. CDR1 and CDR2 (germline): MDHEN, SYDVKM. The CDR3 is made up of 16 amino acids. In DNA, the CDR3 is TGTGCCAGTTGGAGCTGGACCACCGAGCTTGGAAACACCATATATTTT. It translates to CASWSWTTELGNTIYF.

This clonotype occurred many times. The chain has TRBV20-1 and TRBJ2-1; weak D call: TRBD2 (6 bases). V was trimmed by 4 bases and J by 6 bases, leaving 16 bases between them. Per germline, CDR1 DFQATT and CDR2 SNEGSKA (reference sequence). This CDR3 has 14 amino acids. The CDR3 DNA reads as TGCAGTGCTAAAGCTCCTTCTAGCGTCAATGAGCAGTTCTTC. It is translated as CSAKAPSSVNEQFF.

This clonotype has ten or more counts. The genes are TRBV28 and TRBJ1-5; TRBD1 agrees at 9 bases. CDR1 and CDR2 from the germline V gene are MDHEN and SYDVKM. V shed 11 bases and J 3 bases; nucleotides not matched to a gene: 8. This CDR3 is built from 14 residues. CDR3: CASRGQGFNQPQHF. For the CDR3, the DNA is TGTGCCTCTAGGGGACAGGGTTTCAATCAGCCCCAGCATTTT.

This clonotype was observed at least ten times. This chain links TRBV28 with TRBJ1-6, with D uncertain. The V gene's germline CDR1 is MDHEN and CDR2 SYDVKM. The V end lost 5 bases, the J end lost 7 bases, and 3 bases lay between the germline ends. The CDR3 loop spans 11 amino acids. The CDR3 reads CASSVNSPLHF. For the CDR3, the DNA is TGTGCCAGCAGTGTAAATTCACCCCTCCACTTT.

This clonotype has a count of ten or more. The chain joins TRBV7-8 to TRBJ2-3, with TRBD1 matching over 9 bases. Germline assignment: CDR1 SGHVS and CDR2 FQNEAQ. CDR3 length: 16 amino acids. V shed 5 bases, J shed 3 bases, and the junction held 9 bases outside the gene matches. The CDR3 DNA follows: TGTGCCAGCAGCCCTGGGACAGGGAACGGGACAGATACGCAGTATTTT. It translates to CASSPGTGNGTDTQYF. Drawing the rest from reference TRBV7-8 and TRBJ2-3, the complete variable domain is GAGVSQSPRYKVAKRGQDVALRCDPISGHVSLFWYQQALGQGPEFLTYFQNEAQLDKSGLPSDRFFAERPEGSVSTLKIQRTQQEDSAVYLCASSPGTGNGTDTQYFGPGTRLTVL.

This clonotype was picked up a small number of times. The chain carries TRBV6-6 and TRBJ2-7, with TRBD1 matching 11 bases. This CDR3 is built from 18 residues. V trimming: 0 bases; J trimming: 0 bases; junction bases outside the gene matches: 7. Germline lookup yields CDR1 MNHNY and CDR2 SVGAGI (reference sequence). CDR3 coding DNA: TGTGCCAGCAGTTACTCAGCCCTCGGACAGGGGGCCTCCTACGAGCAGTACTTC. Translation gives CASSYSALGQGASYEQYF.

This clonotype was observed many times. The chain couples TRBV23-1 to TRBJ2-3; TRBD2 might be the D (7 bases). TRBV23-1 carries the ORF label, with uncertain function. This CDR3 is built from 22 residues. The V end lost 0 bases, the J end lost 7 bases, and 35 bases lay between the germline ends. Here the CDR3 reads CASSQSTSWEGEPYSSPYTQYF. The CDR3 DNA sequence: TGCGCCAGCAGTCAATCGACCTCTTGGGAGGGGGAGCCTTACAGTTCTCCCTATACGCAGTATTTT.

This clonotype appeared many times. This rearrangement joins TRBV29-1 to TRBJ2-2, with D possibly called TRBD1 or TRBD2 (5 bases each). In germline, CDR1 is SQVTM, CDR2 ANQGSEA. V was cut by 7 bases and J by 0 bases, with 15 bases left in between. CDR3 length: 15 residues. The CDR3 protein is CSAVPGDPNTGELFF. The CDR3 region has the DNA TGCAGCGCCGTTCCCGGGGACCCGAACACCGGGGAGCTGTTTTTT.

This clonotype was counted at least ten times. The rearrangement uses TRBV28 and TRBJ2-4; D is possibly TRBD1 (6 bases). The V and J ends lost 5 bases and 0 bases respectively, with 14 bases between them. CDR1 and CDR2 (germline): MDHEN, SYDVKM. The CDR3 loop spans 16 amino acids. Here the CDR3 DNA reads TGTGCCAGCAGTCCCCGGACAGCGCTAGCCAAAAACATTCAGTACTTC. Translating gives CASSPRTALAKNIQYF.

The gene calls are TRBV29-1 and TRBJ2-1; TRBD1 aligns across 10 bases. The length of the CDR3 is 13 residues. The germline V gene encodes CDR1 SQVTM and CDR2 ANQGSEA. Germline trimming cut 6 bases from V and 10 bases from J; bases unmatched to any gene: 9. The CDR3 loop reads CSVPGQGFLEQFF. DNA for the CDR3: TGCAGCGTCCCGGGACAGGGGTTTTTAGAGCAGTTCTTC.

Ten or more counts support this clonotype. The chain uses TRBV7-2 and TRBJ2-1, with D perhaps TRBD2 (6 bases). The CDR3 totals 15 residues. The germline gives CDR1 SGHTA, CDR2 FQGNSA. V lost 0 bases and J 9 bases, leaving 15 bases between the germline ends. CDR3 coding DNA: TGTGCCAGCAGCTTAGCGACTACGGGAGAGGGTGAGCAGTTCTTC. Its translation is CASSLATTGEGEQFF. Full variable domain (outside the CDR3, taken from reference TRBV7-2 and TRBJ2-1): GAGVSQSPSNKVTEKGKDVELRCDPISGHTALYWYRQSLGQGLEFLIYFQGNSAPDKSGLPSDRFSAERTGGSVSTLTIQRTQQEDSAVYLCASSLATTGEGEQFFGPGTRLTVL.

This clonotype occurred many times. V usage is TRBV12-3 or TRBV12-4 and J usage is TRBJ1-1; D gene ambiguous. V lost 4 bases and J 2 bases, leaving 8 bases between the germline ends. The CDR3 extends over 13 amino acids. CDR3 region: CASSSEFNTEAFF. CDR3 nucleotides: TGTGCCAGCAGTTCTGAGTTTAACACTGAAGCTTTCTTT.